This T cell receptor (beta chain) stems from a study of Graves' ophthalmopathy and Graves' hyperthyroidism. Study results and caveats: Ophthalmopathy cases were distinguished from stable hyperthyroidism by a 13-signature model, reaching about 91% sensitivity and around 81% specificity.

Trimming stripped 5 bases from V and 0 bases from J, with 11 bases between. Germline V gene sequence: CDR1 SGHVS, CDR2 FQNEAQ. The CDR3 sequence is 15 residues long. There are many counts of this clonotype. Its antigen is currently unknown. RNA transcripts yielded amplified TCR beta CDR3 regions. A first-round RT-PCR used HTBI primers, followed by a second-round multiplex PCR. TCRdb re-called the multiplex PCR reads through MiXCR, storing one row per CDR3 protein. Of approximately 700,000 distinct CDR3 sequences listed, about two fifths were seen once; the top ten hold roughly 3%. J is TRBJ1-3 and V is TRBV7-8; weak D call: TRBD1 (6 bases). Sequencing used peripheral blood. The source is an adult man with Graves' ophthalmopathy. The CDR3 nucleotides read TGTGCCAGCAGCGCGACAGGAGCCTCTGGAAACACCATATATTTT. Translating gives CASSATGASGNTIYF.